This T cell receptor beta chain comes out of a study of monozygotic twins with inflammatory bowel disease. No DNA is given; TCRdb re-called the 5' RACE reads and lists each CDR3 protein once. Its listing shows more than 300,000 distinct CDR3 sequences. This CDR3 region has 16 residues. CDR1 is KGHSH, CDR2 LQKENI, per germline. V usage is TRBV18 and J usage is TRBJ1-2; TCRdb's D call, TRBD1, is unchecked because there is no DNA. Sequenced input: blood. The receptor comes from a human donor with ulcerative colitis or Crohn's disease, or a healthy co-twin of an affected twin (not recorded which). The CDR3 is CASSTGTDRFNYGYTF.